This TCR beta chain was observed in a study of blood T cell repertoires in COVID-19. About the study: T cells, B-cell-depleted T cells, or PBMCs supplied cDNA or gDNA.

Clones were read by immunoSEQ multiplex PCR, and TCRdb kept only the in-frame ones, dropping some. The table shows around 300,000 clones, with over 80% occurring only once. Sequencing was done on a sample of peripheral blood. The sequence derives from a woman aged 50 to 60 with active or convalescent COVID-19.

CDR3 amino acids: CASSKSVPDTQYF. In nucleotides, the CDR3 is TGTGCCAGCAGCAAATCAGTCCCAGATACGCAGTATTTT. V usage is TRBV3-1 (or the pseudogene TRBV3-2) and J usage is TRBJ2-3; no firm D call. Per the germline V gene, CDR1 is LGHDT and CDR2 is YNNKEL (reference sequence). This CDR3 comprises 13 residues. Trimming left V 5 bases short and J 4 bases short, with 10 bases between.